A single sample gave rise to the 9 T cell receptor beta chains below, sequenced in a study of T cell changes during pregnancy in multiple sclerosis. Here immunoSEQ multiplex PCR was the method, and the copy in TCRdb shows in-frame clones only, minus some. Of around 40,000 clones listed, roughly nine tenths are singletons. The source material was CD4+ T cells from peripheral blood mononuclear cells, sampled in the third trimester of pregnancy. Source of these receptors: a female donor with multiple sclerosis, enrolled in a pregnancy study.

The chain uses TRBV5-6 and TRBJ2-2; TRBD2 agrees at 7 bases. V lost 1 base to trimming and J lost 5 bases; unmatched junction nucleotides: 8. The germline CDR1 and CDR2 sequences are SGHDT and YYEEEE. CDR3 size: 16 residues. CDR3 DNA sequence: TGTGCCAGCAGCTTGTGGGGCGGGAGAGGGACCGGGGAGCTGTTTTTT. Residues: CASSLWGGRGTGELFF. The full variable domain, completed using reference TRBV5-6 and TRBJ2-2, is DAGVTQSPTHLIKTRGQQVTLRCSPKSGHDTVSWYQQALGQGPQFIFQYYEEEERQRGNFPDRFSGHQFPNYSSELNVNALLLGDSALYLCASSLWGGRGTGELFFGEGSRLTVL.

This chain connects TRBV2 to TRBJ2-7; 7 nucleotides align to TRBD1. CDR3 length: 13 residues. CDR1 is SNHLY, CDR2 FYNNEI, per germline. The V gene end was trimmed by 6 bases and the J gene end by 2 bases; junction bases not matched to a gene: 4. This CDR3 reads CASRPTGTYEQYF. Here the CDR3 DNA reads TGTGCCAGCAGACCGACAGGGACCTACGAGCAGTACTTC.

The chain links TRBV6-1 to TRBJ1-6; D call uncertain. Germline values: CDR1 MNHNS, CDR2 SASEGT. The CDR3 runs 13 residues. Trimming removed 9 bases from V and 4 bases from J, with 10 bases in between. CDR3 DNA: TGTGCCAGACCGGGGTCTTATAATTCACCCCTCCACTTT. Translating gives CARPGSYNSPLHF.

V usage is TRBV6-5 and J usage is TRBJ1-5; 8 nucleotides agree with TRBD1. Germline-derived CDR1 and CDR2 are MNHEY and SVGAGI. After removal of 9 bases from V and 4 bases from J, the junction contained 11 bases not matched to a gene. The CDR3 runs 15 residues. Here the CDR3 DNA reads TGTGCCAGTACCCCCGGGACAGGAGTTAATCAGCCCCAGCATTTT. Amino acid sequence: CASTPGTGVNQPQHF.

The rearrangement uses TRBV19 and TRBJ2-1; 10 positions agree with TRBD2. Germline V gene lookup returns CDR1 LNHDA and CDR2 SQIVND (reference sequence). Losses at the gene ends were 4 bases for V and 9 bases for J; bases not matched to a gene: 6. This CDR3 region has 14 residues. The CDR3 reads CASSTSGSTVEQFF. As DNA, the CDR3 is TGTGCCAGTAGTACTAGCGGGAGTACGGTTGAGCAGTTCTTC.

V usage is TRBV7-9 and J usage is TRBJ2-2; 8 bases align to TRBD1. The V gene end was trimmed by 2 bases and the J gene end by 10 bases; junction bases not matched to a gene: 9. Germline values: CDR1 SEHNR, CDR2 FQNEAQ (reference sequence). The CDR3 totals 15 residues. The CDR3 sequence is CASSLQSGGQEELFF. The DNA for the CDR3 is TGTGCCAGCAGCTTACAGTCAGGGGGCCAGGAGGAGCTGTTTTTT.

This clone was seen only a few times. V is TRBV10-1 and J is TRBJ2-7, with 7 bases aligning to TRBD2. Germline CDR1 and CDR2: WNHNN and SYGVQD (reference sequence). J lost 5 bases, V lost 0 bases, and 7 bases had no gene match. This CDR3 comprises 15 residues. In DNA form, the CDR3 reads TGCGCCAGCAGTGAGTCACGGGAGGCAAGCAACGAGCAGTACTTC. Encoded protein: CASSESREASNEQYF.

The chain recombines TRBV4-3 with TRBJ2-1; maybe TRBD2 (5 bases). With 1 base removed from V and 0 bases from J, the gap between germline ends came to 10 bases. The CDR3 covers 16 residues. Germline V gene sequence: CDR1 LGHNA, CDR2 YSLEER. The CDR3 DNA reads TGCGCCAGCAGCCAAGGGTTTGGACTCTCCTACAATGAGCAGTTCTTC. Encoded protein: CASSQGFGLSYNEQFF.

V usage is TRBV5-4 and J usage is TRBJ2-7; TRBD2 aligns across 11 bases. V was pared by 4 bases and J by 4 bases, with 10 bases of the junction left unmatched. Germline V lookup: CDR1 SGHNT, CDR2 YYREEE (reference sequence). This CDR3 comprises 16 residues. The CDR3 reads CASSPPPGTSGYEQYF. CDR3 DNA: TGTGCCAGCAGCCCCCCGCCTGGGACTAGCGGTTACGAGCAGTACTTC.